The 29 T cell receptor beta chains below were found in one sample sequenced in a study of blood T cell repertoires in COVID-19. Assay: immunoSEQ multiplex PCR; the TCRdb copy retains only in-frame clones and omits some. The sample records a few hundred thousand clones, about 87% being singletons. Specimen: peripheral blood. These receptor sequences come from a man aged 60-69 years with acute or convalescent COVID-19.

This chain uses TRBV6-2 or TRBV6-3 with TRBJ2-7, with 8 positions matching TRBD1. V lost 0 bases and J lost 4; bases outside the gene matches: 8. CDR1 is MNHEY and CDR2 is SVGEGT in the germline V gene. The CDR3 totals 16 residues. CDR3: CASSYSRDRMSYEQYF. The CDR3, as DNA: TGTGCCAGCAGTTACTCGCGGGACAGGATGTCGTACGAGCAGTACTTC.

This clone was seen only once. CDR3 amino acids: CASSSAAGILYEQYF. CDR3 DNA: TGTGCCAGCAGCTCGGCCGCAGGGATACTCTACGAGCAGTACTTC. V usage is TRBV5-6 and J usage is TRBJ2-7; weak D call: TRBD1 (5 bases). CDR1 and CDR2 (germline): SGHDT, YYEEEE. The V gene lost 3 bases and the J gene lost 3 bases, with 16 bases spanning the gap. The CDR3 loop spans 15 amino acids.

The rearrangement links TRBV28 to TRBJ1-2; TRBD1 aligns across 7 bases. Germline V CDR1 and CDR2: MDHEN, SYDVKM. With V trimmed by 2 bases and J by 1 base, 10 bases remained unmatched. The CDR3 extends over 17 amino acids. CDR3 DNA: TGTGCCAGCAGTTTAATAGTAGGGACAGAGAATAACTATGGCTACACCTTC. This translates into CASSLIVGTENNYGYTF.

J is TRBJ1-2 and V is TRBV6-5, with 7 positions matching TRBD1. The V gene end was trimmed by 6 bases and the J gene end by 4 bases; junction bases not matched to a gene: 5. CDR3 length: 13 amino acids. Germline V gives CDR1 MNHEY, CDR2 SVGAGI. The chain's CDR3 is CASSRNRGYGYTF. CDR3 nucleotide sequence: TGTGCCAGCAGCAGGAACAGGGGCTATGGCTACACCTTC.

The chain uses TRBV7-3 and TRBJ2-3, with 10 bases matching TRBD1. Germline trimming cut 2 bases from V and 1 base from J; bases unmatched to any gene: 0. Germline CDR1 reads SGHTA; CDR2 reads FQGTGA. The CDR3 extends over 15 amino acids. The CDR3 DNA sequence: TGTGCCAGCAGCTTAGGACAGGGGGGCACAGATACGCAGTATTTT. Translating it yields CASSLGQGGTDTQYF.

This chain joins TRBV28 and TRBJ1-4, with unresolved D. CDR1 MDHEN and CDR2 SYDVKM come from the germline V gene. V gave up 1 base and J gave up 7 bases, with 10 bases separating them. The CDR3 has 14 amino acids. In DNA form, the CDR3 reads TGTGCCAGCAGTTTATACGGCAGAGGTGAAAAACTGTTTTTT. This sequence encodes CASSLYGRGEKLFF.

In DNA, the CDR3 is TGCGCCAGCACCGAGGGACAGGGACCAGGAAACACCATATATTTT. Encoded protein: CASTEGQGPGNTIYF. The genes are TRBV5-1 and TRBJ1-3, with 9 bases fitting TRBD1. Germline CDR1 is SGHRS and CDR2 is YFSETQ. The CDR3 is made up of 15 amino acids. The V segment lost 6 bases and the J segment 4 bases; nucleotides outside the gene matches: 8. The whole variable domain, filled in from reference TRBV5-1 and TRBJ1-3, reads KAGVTQTPRYLIKTRGQQVTLSCSPISGHRSVSWYQQTPGQGLQFLFEYFSETQRNKGNFPGRFSGRQFSNSRSEMNVSTLELGDSALYLCASTEGQGPGNTIYFGEGSWLTVV.

This clone was counted a few times. The chain recombines TRBV19 with TRBJ1-5; no clear D gene. The CDR3 covers 14 residues. The germline gives CDR1 LNHDA, CDR2 SQIVND (reference sequence). V was pared by 10 bases and J by 3 bases, with 16 bases between. CDR3: CAILGGRDNQPQHF. DNA for the CDR3: TGTGCCATTCTGGGCGGGCGGGACAATCAGCCCCAGCATTTT.

The genes are TRBV29-1 and TRBJ2-5, with TRBD1 identical over 7 bases. In germline, CDR1 is SQVTM, CDR2 ANQGSEA. The CDR3 sequence is 13 residues long. Trimming removed 8 bases from V and 3 bases from J; junction bases left unmatched: 9. CDR3 nucleotides: TGCAGCACTGGGGGACAGCAGAAAGAGACCCAGTACTTC. Amino acid sequence: CSTGGQQKETQYF.

This clone appeared a few times. The chain is built from TRBV5-1 and TRBJ1-5; 9 bases agree with TRBD1. CDR1 and CDR2 (germline): SGHRS, YFSETQ. With 1 base clipped from V and 4 bases from J, the junction kept 3 bases outside the gene matches. The CDR3 loop spans 15 amino acids. The CDR3: CASSLLGTGNQPQHF. CDR3 nucleotides: TGCGCCAGCAGCTTGTTGGGGACAGGGAATCAGCCCCAGCATTTT.

This chain links TRBV7-2 with TRBJ1-4; D is ambiguous. The CDR3 has 15 amino acids. Germline CDR1 reads SGHTA; CDR2 reads FQGNSA. V was pared by 5 bases and J by 4 bases, with 14 bases between. CDR3 DNA sequence: TGTGCCAGCAGCGCACGAGCGGGGTTTAATGAAAAACTGTTTTTT. Protein sequence: CASSARAGFNEKLFF.

This clone was observed once. The chain couples TRBV6-6 to TRBJ2-2; 7 nucleotides line up with TRBD1. The CDR3 has 16 residues. CDR1 is MNHNY, CDR2 SVGAGI, per germline (reference sequence). The ends lost 8 bases at V and 0 bases at J; junction bases unmatched: 9. This CDR3 is CASPAGTASNTGELFF. The CDR3 DNA sequence: TGTGCCAGCCCCGCCGGGACAGCTTCGAACACCGGGGAGCTGTTTTTT.

The V call is TRBV11-2, the J call TRBJ2-7, with 10 bases lining up with TRBD1. Germline V CDR1 and CDR2: SGHAT, FQNNGV. V lost 1 base to trimming and J lost 3 bases; unmatched junction nucleotides: 3. This CDR3 has 15 residues. The CDR3 sequence: CASSLGDRGFYEQYF. The CDR3 DNA reads TGTGCCAGCAGCTTAGGGGACAGGGGATTCTACGAGCAGTACTTC.

There are a few counts of this clone. The chain combines TRBV5-5 with TRBJ1-6, with D perhaps matching TRBD1 (6 bases). The CDR3 contains 15 residues. Germline assignment: CDR1 SGHKS and CDR2 YYEKEE (reference sequence). Trimming shortened V by 4 bases and J by 4 bases, and 12 bases separated the two germline ends. The CDR3 nucleotides read TGTGCCAGCAGCCGACAGGAAAGTTATAATTCACCCCTCCACTTT. Its protein product is CASSRQESYNSPLHF.

The chain carries TRBV18 and TRBJ2-2, with TRBD1 identical over 7 bases. The V gene's germline CDR1 is KGHSH and CDR2 LQKENI. The ends lost 3 bases at V and 2 bases at J; junction bases unmatched: 3. The CDR3 loop spans 15 amino acids. The CDR3 sequence is CASSPRQGNTGELFF. Here the CDR3 DNA reads TGTGCCAGCTCACCGAGACAGGGCAACACCGGGGAGCTGTTTTTT.

This chain uses TRBV18 with TRBJ1-3, with D possibly matching TRBD1 (5 bases). The V and J ends lost 2 bases and 1 base respectively, with 18 bases between them. CDR3 size: 18 residues. CDR1 and CDR2 (germline): KGHSH, LQKENI. DNA of the CDR3: TGTGCCAGCTCACCAGTTTCGCCCACAGGCCTTTCTGGAAACACCATATATTTT. It specifies CASSPVSPTGLSGNTIYF.

The chain joins TRBV6-2 or TRBV6-3 to TRBJ2-5, with 8 nucleotides matching TRBD2. Germline V lookup: CDR1 MNHEY, CDR2 SVGEGT. Trimming cost V 2 bases and J 1 base; bases outside gene matches: 6. This CDR3 region has 16 residues. Here the CDR3 reads CASSYVAGGAQETQYF. The CDR3, as DNA: TGTGCCAGCAGTTACGTGGCGGGGGGCGCCCAAGAGACCCAGTACTTC.

The chain is built from TRBV18 and TRBJ1-1, with TRBD1 as a possible D gene (6 bases). Germline CDR1 reads KGHSH; CDR2 reads LQKENI. This CDR3 region has 14 residues. V gave up 2 bases and J gave up 2 bases, with 9 bases separating them. The CDR3 here is CASSPNRANTEAFF. Written as DNA, the CDR3 is TGTGCCAGCTCACCAAACAGGGCAAACACTGAAGCTTTCTTT. Full variable domain (outside the CDR3, taken from reference TRBV18 and TRBJ1-1): NAGVMQNPRHLVRRRGQEARLRCSPMKGHSHVYWYRQLPEEGLKFMVYLQKENIIDESGMPKERFSAEFPKEGPSILRIQQVVRGDSAAYFCASSPNRANTEAFFGQGTRLTVV.

This clone was seen once. The CDR3 reads CASSLAVGQGISGQYF. The CDR3 DNA sequence: TGCGCCAGCAGCTTGGCCGTAGGACAGGGTATTTCGGGCCAGTACTTC. The chain carries TRBV5-1 and TRBJ2-5, with 8 bases matching TRBD1. V shed 0 bases and J 10 bases; nucleotides not matched to a gene: 14. In germline, CDR1 is SGHRS, CDR2 YFSETQ. There are 16 residues in the CDR3. The full variable domain, rest sourced from reference TRBV5-1 and TRBJ2-5, is KAGVTQTPRYLIKTRGQQVTLSCSPISGHRSVSWYQQTPGQGLQFLFEYFSETQRNKGNFPGRFSGRQFSNSRSEMNVSTLELGDSALYLCASSLAVGQGISGQYFGPGTRLLVL.

The V gene is TRBV5-4, the J gene TRBJ1-1; 7 bases agree with TRBD1. Per the germline V gene, CDR1 is SGHNT and CDR2 is YYREEE (reference sequence). The ends lost 2 bases at V and 4 bases at J; junction bases unmatched: 8. The CDR3 totals 15 residues. The CDR3: CASSFEGARGTEAFF. DNA of the CDR3: TGTGCCAGCAGCTTTGAGGGGGCGAGGGGCACTGAAGCTTTCTTT. Complete variable domain (other parts from reference TRBV5-4 and TRBJ1-1): ETGVTQSPTHLIKTRGQQVTLRCSSQSGHNTVSWYQQALGQGPQFIFQYYREEENGRGNFPPRFSGLQFPNYSSELNVNALELDDSALYLCASSFEGARGTEAFFGQGTRLTVV.

Written as DNA, the CDR3 is TGTGCCAGCAGCACGAGGGAAGGAAACACCATATATTTT. This gives the protein CASSTREGNTIYF. The genes are TRBV7-9 and TRBJ1-3; D uncertain. The CDR3 runs 13 residues. The germline CDR1 and CDR2 sequences are SEHNR and FQNEAQ (reference sequence). V lost 5 bases to trimming and J lost 4 bases, with 9 bases between them.

The chain employs TRBV6-5 and TRBJ2-2; D unresolved. From germline, CDR1 is MNHEY and CDR2 SVGAGI. This CDR3 contains 15 residues. The V gene lost 2 bases and the J gene lost 0 bases, with 7 bases spanning the gap. The DNA for the CDR3 is TGTGCCAGCAGTTACCTGTCTACGAACACCGGGGAGCTGTTTTTT. Encoded protein: CASSYLSTNTGELFF.

V usage is TRBV7-3 and J usage is TRBJ2-2; 11 bases match TRBD2. Germline lookup yields CDR1 SGHTA and CDR2 FQGTGA. The CDR3 contains 15 residues. The ends lost 6 bases at V and 5 bases at J; junction bases unmatched: 5. CDR3 in DNA: TGTGCCAGCAGGCTAGCGGGGGGAAAAACCGGGGAGCTGTTTTTT. It yields the protein CASRLAGGKTGELFF.

The V and J genes are TRBV6-5 and TRBJ2-7, with 9 bases aligning to TRBD1. V gave up 6 bases and J gave up 4 bases; unmatched junction bases: 7. The germline gives CDR1 MNHEY, CDR2 SVGAGI. There are 14 residues in the CDR3. The CDR3 reads CASRRTGGPYEQYF. The CDR3 DNA reads as TGTGCCAGCAGGCGCACAGGGGGCCCGTACGAGCAGTACTTC.

This clone was seen at least ten times. V gene TRBV13 combines with J gene TRBJ2-1, with D perhaps matching TRBD1 (8 bases). The CDR3 totals 15 residues. The ends were cut back, 5 bases at V and 9 bases at J, with 20 bases in the middle. Germline V gene lookup returns CDR1 PRHDT and CDR2 FYEKMQ (reference sequence). The CDR3, as DNA: TGTGCCAGCAGCCAAGAGGGGGGGACAGGTCCTGAGCAGTTCTTC. This translates into CASSQEGGTGPEQFF.

The CDR3 reads CASRGGGGKYNEQFF. CDR3 coding DNA: TGTGCCAGTAGAGGAGGGGGGGGAAAGTACAATGAGCAGTTCTTC. The chain is built from TRBV19 and TRBJ2-1; D possibly corresponds to TRBD2 (7 bases). This CDR3 comprises 15 residues. CDR1 is LNHDA and CDR2 is SQIVND in the germline V gene (reference sequence). V lost 6 bases and J lost 4, with 16 bases in between.

The rearrangement joins TRBV7-3 to TRBJ2-5, with 8 nucleotides matching TRBD1. Losses at the gene ends were 0 bases for V and 5 bases for J; bases not matched to a gene: 5. The V gene's germline CDR1 is SGHTA and CDR2 FQGTGA. CDR3 length: 15 residues. The CDR3 is CASSLTGRGRETQYF. CDR3 nucleotide sequence: TGTGCCAGCAGCTTAACAGGCAGGGGGCGGGAGACCCAGTACTTC.

The chain carries TRBV25-1 and TRBJ1-1, with D possibly matching TRBD1 (6 bases). The germline V gene encodes CDR1 MGHDK and CDR2 SYGVNS. Trimming took 4 bases from V and 0 from J, leaving 21 bases between them. CDR3 length: 18 amino acids. CDR3 sequence reads: CASSAGRLGGRVNTEAFF. The CDR3 DNA follows: TGTGCCAGCAGTGCCGGTCGTTTGGGGGGGCGGGTGAACACTGAAGCTTTCTTT.

V usage is TRBV7-8 and J usage is TRBJ2-2, with TRBD1 matching 9 bases. This CDR3 region has 16 residues. J gave up 3 bases and V 4 bases, and 6 bases lay outside the gene matches. Germline V gene data show CDR1 as SGHVS and CDR2 as FQNEAQ. The chain's CDR3 is CASSSRQGVDTGELFF. DNA of the CDR3: TGTGCCAGCAGCTCCCGACAGGGGGTAGACACCGGGGAGCTGTTTTTT.